The sequence of this T cell receptor beta chain was determined in a study of T cell responses to AZD1222 COVID-19 vaccine. Findings and caveats of the study: Repertoire samples came only from after the peak T cell response. Spike-spanning, vaccine-associated CD4 TCRs were dominant at 160-218 and 743-854.

The CDR3 length is 15 residues. Germline trimming cut 6 bases from V and 10 bases from J; bases unmatched to any gene: 14. Germline CDR1 and CDR2: MNHEY and SMNVEV (reference sequence). As regards this clone: The antigen remains unidentified.

Clones were read by immunoSEQ multiplex PCR, and TCRdb kept only the in-frame ones, dropping some. The table records under 95,000 clones, 80% to 90% of them present only once. The chain combines TRBV27 with TRBJ1-1; 10 bases fit TRBD1. This sample comprised peripheral blood, obtained 28 days after the second AZD1222 dose. This TCR derives from an adult who received the AZD1222 COVID-19 vaccine. CDR3 sequence reads: CASSKVGTGVLGAFF. For the CDR3, the DNA is TGTGCCAGCAGCAAGGTCGGGACAGGGGTTTTAGGAGCTTTCTTT.